This T cell receptor (beta chain) appears in the sequencing data of a study of Ad26.COV2.S vaccination and SARS-CoV-2 variants. TCRdb's copy holds only in-frame clones and misses some; the assay was immunoSEQ multiplex PCR. The sample lists 350,000 to 400,000 clones, more than 85% occurring once. As to this clone: Its target is unknown.

As to treatment: roughly 20 received Ad26.COV2.S at low or high dose, single or two shots; about five received placebo; per-sample allocation not given. Material that was analyzed had been drawn on day 63 after the first vaccine or placebo injection. At a Boston site, the person donating was an adult of 18-55 years. CDR3 length: 11 amino acids. The germline gives CDR1 LNHNV, CDR2 YYDKDF (reference sequence). The V gene lost 4 bases and the J gene lost 11 bases, with 10 bases spanning the gap. Study-level results: Total T cell responses may have been underestimated by the TCR breadth and depth analyses. The study found higher spike-specific TCR breadth in vaccine than placebo recipients. Responses of spike-specific T cells (both CD8+ and CD4+) reportedly showed substantial breadth after vaccination.

This receptor was identified in a person between 18 and 65 years old who received the Ad26.COV2.S COVID-19 vaccine or a placebo. The sample was peripheral blood, taken in a trial of Ad26.COV2.S vaccine versus placebo. The chain is built from TRBV15 and TRBJ2-3; D remains ambiguous. CDR3 DNA: TGTGCCACCAGCACCATCATGAGGCAGTATTTT. Its protein product is CATSTIMRQYF.